This T cell receptor beta chain stems from a study of response to subunit inactivated influenza vaccine. This clonotype was found a few times. V lost 1 base and J lost 1; bases outside the gene matches: 2. CDR3 length: 15 residues. Germline loops: CDR1 MNHEY, CDR2 SMNVEV (reference sequence). Each CDR3 protein gets one entry after TCRdb re-called the RT-PCR reads with MiXCR. The sample holds approximately 680,000 distinct CDR3 sequences, approximately 15% seen once. The J gene is TRBJ2-7, the V gene TRBV27; the match to TRBD1 covers 9 bases. The sample in question was PBMCs from blood, obtained roughly 12 days after vaccination. The sequence was collected from a man in his fifties who received an inactivated influenza vaccine. The CDR3 DNA sequence: TGTGCCAGCAGTTTATACAGGGGGCGATCCTACGAGCAGTACTTC. This codes for CASSLYRGRSYEQYF.